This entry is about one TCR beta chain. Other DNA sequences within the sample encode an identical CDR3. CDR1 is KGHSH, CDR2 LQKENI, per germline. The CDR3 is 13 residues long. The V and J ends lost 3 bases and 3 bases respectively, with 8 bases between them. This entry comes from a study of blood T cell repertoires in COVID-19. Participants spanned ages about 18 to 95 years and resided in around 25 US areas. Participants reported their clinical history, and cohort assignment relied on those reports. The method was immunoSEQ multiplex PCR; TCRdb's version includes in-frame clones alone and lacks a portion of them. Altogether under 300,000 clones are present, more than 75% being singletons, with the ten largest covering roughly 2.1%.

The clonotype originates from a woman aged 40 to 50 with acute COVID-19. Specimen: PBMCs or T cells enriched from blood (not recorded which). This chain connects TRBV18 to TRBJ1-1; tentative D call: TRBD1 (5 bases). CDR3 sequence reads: CASSPQGDTEAFF. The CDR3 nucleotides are TGTGCCAGCTCACCGCAGGGTGACACTGAAGCTTTCTTT.